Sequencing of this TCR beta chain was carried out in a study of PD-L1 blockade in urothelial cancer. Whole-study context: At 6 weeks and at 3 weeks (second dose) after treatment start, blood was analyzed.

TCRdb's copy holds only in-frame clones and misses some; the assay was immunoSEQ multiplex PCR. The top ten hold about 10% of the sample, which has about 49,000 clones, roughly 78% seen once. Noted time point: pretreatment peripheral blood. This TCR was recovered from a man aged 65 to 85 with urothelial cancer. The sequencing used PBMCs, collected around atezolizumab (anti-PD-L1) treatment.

The CDR3 sequence: CASSFAGLGNTIYF. The CDR3 DNA sequence: TGTGCCAGCAGCTTCGCAGGGTTGGGAAACACCATATATTTT. J is TRBJ1-3 and V is TRBV7-2; D is possibly TRBD1 (5 bases). The germline CDR1 and CDR2 sequences are SGHTA and FQGNSA. V was trimmed by 3 bases and J by 4 bases, leaving 10 bases between them. The CDR3 contains 14 residues. Full variable domain (rest looked up from reference TRBV7-2 and TRBJ1-3): GAGVSQSPSNKVTEKGKDVELRCDPISGHTALYWYRQSLGQGLEFLIYFQGNSAPDKSGLPSDRFSAERTGGSVSTLTIQRTQQEDSAVYLCASSFAGLGNTIYFGEGSWLTVV.